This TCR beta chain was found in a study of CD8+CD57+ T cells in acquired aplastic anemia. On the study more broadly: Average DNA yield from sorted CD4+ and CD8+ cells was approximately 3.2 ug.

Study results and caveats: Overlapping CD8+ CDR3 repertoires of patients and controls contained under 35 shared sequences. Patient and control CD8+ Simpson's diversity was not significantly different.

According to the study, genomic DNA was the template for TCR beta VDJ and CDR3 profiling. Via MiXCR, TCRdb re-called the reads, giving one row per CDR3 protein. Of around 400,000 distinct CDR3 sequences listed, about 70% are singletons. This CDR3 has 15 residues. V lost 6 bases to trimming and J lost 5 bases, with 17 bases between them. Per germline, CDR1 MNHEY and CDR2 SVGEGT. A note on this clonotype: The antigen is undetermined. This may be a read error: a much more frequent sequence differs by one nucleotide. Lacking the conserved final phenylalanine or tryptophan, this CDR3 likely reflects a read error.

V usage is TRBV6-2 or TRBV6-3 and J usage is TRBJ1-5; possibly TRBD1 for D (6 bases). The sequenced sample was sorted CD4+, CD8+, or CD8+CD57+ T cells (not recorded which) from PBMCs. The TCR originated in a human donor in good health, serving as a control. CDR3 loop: CASSLAGGGHQPQHS. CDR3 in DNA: TGTGCCAGCAGCCTGGCGGGGGGCGGACATCAGCCCCAGCATTCT.